One and the same sample provided the 10 T cell receptor beta chains below, sequenced in a study of Graves' ophthalmopathy and Graves' hyperthyroidism. RNA served as the template for amplifying TCR beta CDR3 regions. HTBI-primed first-round RT-PCR preceded second-round multiplex PCR. MiXCR, run by TCRdb on the multiplex PCR reads, gives a single entry per CDR3 protein. This table holds 350,000 to 400,000 distinct CDR3 sequences, about 16% found once. Sample: peripheral blood. Source of these receptors: a woman between 18 and 30 years old with Graves' ophthalmopathy.

The table lists this clonotype with many counts. CDR3 in amino acids: CASSGGQHNYGYTF. The CDR3 DNA is TGTGCCAGCAGCGGGGGACAGCATAACTATGGCTACACCTTC. The chain recombines TRBV5-5 with TRBJ1-2; 7 nucleotides align to TRBD1. This CDR3 is built from 14 residues. Germline V gene lookup returns CDR1 SGHKS and CDR2 YYEKEE (reference sequence). V lost 4 bases and J lost 1; bases outside the gene matches: 4.

This clonotype was counted ten times or more. V is TRBV10-3 and J is TRBJ1-2, with TRBD1 matching 11 bases. Germline values: CDR1 ENHRY, CDR2 SYGVKD. The CDR3 sequence is 14 residues long. With V trimmed by 10 bases and J by 8 bases, 12 bases remained unmatched. The CDR3 loop reads CATGQGATTWGYTF. Written as DNA, the CDR3 is TGTGCCACAGGACAGGGGGCGACAACATGGGGCTACACCTTC.

This clonotype was detected ten times or more. The chain uses TRBV9 and TRBJ2-7; D may be TRBD1 or TRBD2 (6 bases each). The CDR3 covers 14 residues. Germline CDR1 is SGDLS and CDR2 is YYNGEE. The V end lost 2 bases, the J end lost 5 bases, and 14 bases lay between the germline ends. The CDR3 loop reads CASSVRDTGDEQYF. The CDR3 bases are TGTGCCAGCAGCGTCCGGGACACGGGGGACGAGCAGTACTTC.

This clonotype showed up many times. This chain connects TRBV6-2 or TRBV6-3 to TRBJ1-1; 7 bases are shared with TRBD1. CDR3 length: 15 amino acids. With V trimmed by 4 bases and J by 10 bases, 15 bases remained unmatched. The germline gives CDR1 MNHEY, CDR2 SVGEGT. The DNA of the CDR3 is TGTGCCAGCAGTTCGACGACAGGGAGTATGGTGGGAGCTTTCTTT. Protein sequence: CASSSTTGSMVGAFF.

This clonotype was seen repeatedly, ten times or more. The chain has TRBV11-2 and TRBJ1-3; D call uncertain. This CDR3 is built from 16 residues. CDR1 and CDR2 from the germline V gene are SGHAT and FQNNGV. The germline V and J ends were trimmed by 0 bases and 0 bases, with 9 bases remaining between them. DNA for the CDR3: TGTGCCAGCAGCTTAGATTGGGCGGCCTCTGGAAACACCATATATTTT. Its protein is CASSLDWAASGNTIYF. The complete variable domain, with remaining parts taken from reference TRBV11-2 and TRBJ1-3, reads EAGVAQSPRYKIIEKRQSVAFWCNPISGHATLYWYQQILGQGPKLLIQFQNNGVVDDSQLPKDRFSAERLKGVDSTLKIQPAKLEDSAVYLCASSLDWAASGNTIYFGEGSWLTVV.

The rearrangement uses TRBV6-1 and TRBJ1-2; D might be TRBD1 (5 bases). Germline CDR1 and CDR2: MNHNS and SASEGT. The CDR3 spans 14 residues. The V end was cut by 1 base, the J end by 4 bases, with 10 bases between. CDR3 sequence reads: CASSEEGQGYGYTF. CDR3 bases: TGTGCCAGCAGTGAAGAAGGGCAGGGCTATGGCTACACCTTC.

The chain carries TRBV27 and TRBJ1-1; TRBD1 matches 7 bases. The length of the CDR3 is 14 residues. Germline CDR1 MNHEY, CDR2 SMNVEV (reference sequence). The trim removed 2 bases at V and 4 bases at J, leaving 4 bases unmatched. CDR3 DNA sequence: TGTGCCAGCAGTTTAGGGACAGATTTCACTGAAGCTTTCTTT. This sequence encodes CASSLGTDFTEAFF.

This clonotype was counted at least ten times. V and J are TRBV12-3 or TRBV12-4 and TRBJ1-1, with TRBD1 matching over 8 bases. V gave up 6 bases and J gave up 2 bases; unmatched junction bases: 11. There are 16 residues in the CDR3. The CDR3 DNA follows: TGTGCCAGCAGCCAACTAAGAGGACAGGGTAACACTGAAGCTTTCTTT. Translated, it gives CASSQLRGQGNTEAFF.

This clonotype was seen many times. A much larger clone sits a single nucleotide away, making a read error possible. The rearrangement joins TRBV27 to TRBJ1-5; D ambiguous. V was cut by 2 bases and J by 1 base, with 6 bases left in between. This CDR3 is 14 amino acids long. CDR1 MNHEY and CDR2 SMNVEV come from the germline V gene (reference sequence). The CDR3 DNA is TGTGCCAGCAGTTTAGGGATGAGCAATCAGCCCCAGCATTTT. Protein sequence: CASSLGMSNQPQHF.

This clonotype was seen repeatedly, ten times or more. The chain carries TRBV6-1 and TRBJ2-2; the D is unclear. Trimming removed 4 bases from V and 7 bases from J, with 4 bases in between. In germline, CDR1 is MNHNS, CDR2 SASEGT. CDR3 length: 11 residues. The CDR3 coding sequence is TGTGCCAGCAGTGGAGTCGGGGAGCTGTTTTTT. Its protein product is CASSGVGELFF.